Shown below are 32 T cell receptor beta chains from a single sample sequenced in a study of vaccination effects on CD4 cells after COVID-19. These receptors have no identified antigens. Assay: immunoSEQ multiplex PCR; the TCRdb copy retains only in-frame clones and omits some. The sample contains 25,000 to 35,000 clones, 70% to 85% of which appear only once. Prior to sequencing, the ViraFEST assay stimulated PBMC with viral peptide pools, which expanded the antigen-specific CD4+ T cells. Following culture for more than 9 days, CD4+ T cells were isolated. The person's infection with SARS-CoV-2, confirmed by PCR, took place between March and December 2020. This specimen was CD4+ T cells from PBMCs cultured with a peptide pool, taken before COVID-19 vaccination. Receptor source: a human donor who had a prior SARS-CoV-2 infection.

CDR3 in DNA: TGTGCCAGCAGTTCCGCCAGGGTTGAAGCTTTCTTT. Residues: CASSSARVEAFF. The rearrangement links TRBV12-3 or TRBV12-4 to TRBJ1-1; tentative D call: TRBD1 (5 bases). There are 12 residues in the CDR3. V was shortened by 4 bases and J by 7 bases, with 10 bases between the two germline ends.

This chain links TRBV7-2 with TRBJ2-3; no definite D call. Trimming shortened V by 1 base and J by 0 bases, and 8 bases separated the two germline ends. Germline V gives CDR1 SGHTA, CDR2 FQGNSA. The CDR3 totals 15 residues. Here the CDR3 DNA reads TGTGCCAGCAGCTTAGGTGTGACTAGCACAGATACGCAGTATTTT. Protein sequence: CASSLGVTSTDTQYF.

The J gene is TRBJ1-2, the V gene TRBV5-3; D perhaps matches TRBD1 (5 bases). TRBV5-3 falls under the ORF class, with uncertain function. Trimming took off 0 bases at V and 3 bases at J, with 12 bases between the two ends. The CDR3 has 15 residues. The CDR3 sequence: CARSLGQGRYYGYTF. DNA of the CDR3: TGTGCCAGAAGCTTGGGGCAGGGTAGGTACTATGGCTACACCTTC.

The chain couples TRBV11-3 to TRBJ2-5, with 14 nucleotides matching TRBD2. V shed 3 bases, J shed 5 bases, and the junction held 11 bases outside the gene matches. The CDR3 loop spans 18 amino acids. From germline, CDR1 is SGHNT and CDR2 YENEEA. The CDR3 protein is CASSFRRWGTSGSETQYF. CDR3 nucleotides: TGTGCCAGCAGCTTCCGGAGGTGGGGGACTAGCGGGAGTGAGACCCAGTACTTC.

The gene calls are TRBV6-5 and TRBJ2-7; D is unclear. The germline V gene has CDR1 MNHEY and CDR2 SVGAGI. Trimming cost V 8 bases and J 0 bases, with 14 bases left between them. The CDR3 extends over 14 amino acids. The CDR3: CASAARQTSYEQYF. The DNA for the CDR3 is TGTGCCAGCGCGGCCAGACAAACCTCCTACGAGCAGTACTTC.

There are a few counts of this clone. The chain joins TRBV3-1 (or the pseudogene TRBV3-2) to TRBJ1-6; TRBD1 might be the D (5 bases). The germline V gene encodes CDR1 LGHDT and CDR2 YNNKEL (reference sequence). The V end was cut by 4 bases, the J end by 11 bases, with 12 bases between. The CDR3 has 13 residues. This CDR3 reads CASSRNGDAPLHF. The CDR3 coding sequence is TGTGCCAGCAGCCGGAACGGGGACGCACCCCTCCACTTT.

The gene calls are TRBV6-6 and TRBJ1-6; no reliable D call. The CDR3 has 15 residues. Germline lookup yields CDR1 MNHNY and CDR2 SVGAGI (reference sequence). V was trimmed by 6 bases and J by 0 bases, leaving 9 bases between them. The CDR3 is CASREGVSYNSPLHF. The CDR3 bases are TGTGCCAGCAGGGAGGGTGTCTCCTATAATTCACCCCTCCACTTT.

This clone was observed a few times. This chain uses TRBV5-5 with TRBJ2-7, with TRBD2 identical over 8 bases. This CDR3 has 15 amino acids. Per the germline V gene, CDR1 is SGHKS and CDR2 is YYEKEE (reference sequence). V lost 4 bases, J lost 2 bases, and 8 bases stayed unmatched. The CDR3 nucleotides read TGTGCCAGCAGCCAAGGGACTAGGGCCACCTACGAGCAGTACTTC. It yields the protein CASSQGTRATYEQYF.

V usage is TRBV18 and J usage is TRBJ2-3; 8 bases line up with TRBD2. CDR1 and CDR2 (germline): KGHSH, LQKENI. CDR3 length: 17 residues. The V gene end was trimmed by 5 bases and the J gene end by 1 base; junction bases not matched to a gene: 11. This CDR3 reads CASSAGFSGTGTDTQYF. CDR3 nucleotide sequence: TGTGCCAGCTCAGCAGGGTTTAGCGGGACGGGCACAGATACGCAGTATTTT.

This chain uses TRBV10-1 with TRBJ2-7; D perhaps matches TRBD2 (6 bases). With 10 bases removed from V and 0 bases from J, the gap between germline ends came to 13 bases. The length of the CDR3 is 13 residues. CDR1 is WNHNN, CDR2 SYGVQD, per germline (reference sequence). CDR3 coding DNA: TGCGCCACTGACCTAGCGCCCTCCTACGAGCAGTACTTC. Protein product: CATDLAPSYEQYF.

The chain couples TRBV5-1 to TRBJ1-4; TRBD1 is a possible D gene (5 bases). Germline-derived CDR1 and CDR2 are SGHRS and YFSETQ. V was trimmed by 3 bases and J by 0 bases, leaving 9 bases between them. The CDR3 consists of 15 residues. This CDR3 is CASSWQGATNEKLFF. DNA of the CDR3: TGCGCCAGCAGCTGGCAGGGAGCAACTAATGAAAAACTGTTTTTT.

This clone was detected a few times. V is TRBV7-9 and J is TRBJ2-1; TRBD2 is a possible D gene (6 bases). The V and J ends lost 3 bases and 11 bases respectively, with 17 bases between them. The CDR3 contains 14 residues. CDR1 SEHNR and CDR2 FQNEAQ come from the germline V gene (reference sequence). The CDR3 DNA reads as TGTGCCAGCAGCTTTCCCGGGGGACCCTACCAGCAGTTCTTC. This encodes CASSFPGGPYQQFF.

The V gene is TRBV28, the J gene TRBJ1-2, with D unclear. The CDR3 is 12 residues long. CDR1 and CDR2 (germline): MDHEN, SYDVKM. Deletions cut 2 bases from V and 3 bases from J, with 4 bases between. The CDR3 DNA sequence: TGTGCCAGCAGTTTAGCTCACTATGGCTACACCTTC. Its translation: CASSLAHYGYTF.

The gene calls are TRBV7-9 and TRBJ2-7; D is perhaps TRBD1 (6 bases). This CDR3 contains 13 residues. From germline, CDR1 is SEHNR and CDR2 FQNEAQ (reference sequence). V dropped 5 bases and J dropped 3 bases, with 11 bases sitting between them. CDR3 loop: CASSRRQDYEQYF. The CDR3 nucleotides are TGTGCCAGCAGCCGTCGACAGGACTACGAGCAGTACTTC.

The V call is TRBV19, the J call TRBJ1-5, with D hard to call. V was pared by 8 bases and J by 4 bases, with 18 bases between. The CDR3 is 15 amino acids. Germline values: CDR1 LNHDA, CDR2 SQIVND (reference sequence). CDR3: CASFGEGKGNQPQHF. CDR3 DNA: TGTGCCAGTTTCGGGGAGGGAAAGGGTAATCAGCCCCAGCATTTT.

The chain links TRBV10-3 to TRBJ1-2; TRBD1 is a possible D gene (5 bases). In germline, CDR1 is ENHRY, CDR2 SYGVKD. The V end lost 10 bases, the J end lost 8 bases, and 23 bases lay between the germline ends. CDR3 length: 14 amino acids. The CDR3 bases are TGTGCCACCAAGGCCGGGGGAGGTGGTGGAGGCTACACCTTC. This translates into CATKAGGGGGGYTF.

The chain couples TRBV6-5 to TRBJ2-7; D is unclear. The length of the CDR3 is 13 residues. Per germline, CDR1 MNHEY and CDR2 SVGAGI. V dropped 8 bases and J dropped 5 bases, with 16 bases sitting between them. The CDR3 loop reads CASRSTNRDEQYF. CDR3 nucleotides: TGTGCCAGCCGTTCCACGAACCGAGACGAGCAGTACTTC.

The chain has TRBV15 and TRBJ2-2, with a weak D call TRBD2 (6 bases). Trimming shortened V by 8 bases and J by 6 bases, and 16 bases separated the two germline ends. The CDR3 is made up of 14 amino acids. Germline V gene data show CDR1 as LNHNV and CDR2 as YYDKDF (reference sequence). The CDR3 protein is CATRQMGGSGELFF. The CDR3 coding sequence is TGTGCCACCCGTCAGATGGGGGGTTCCGGGGAGCTGTTTTTT.

The table lists this clone with a few counts. This chain links TRBV11-3 with TRBJ2-5, with 7 bases identical to TRBD1. The CDR3 is 15 amino acids. Germline V gene lookup returns CDR1 SGHNT and CDR2 YENEEA. J was trimmed by 4 bases and V by 5 bases; bases with no gene match: 10. This chain's CDR3 is CASSRSGTVGETQYF. CDR3 nucleotide sequence: TGTGCCAGCAGCCGTTCCGGGACAGTCGGAGAGACCCAGTACTTC.

This clone was seen just once. The V gene is TRBV2, the J gene TRBJ1-2; 7 bases agree with TRBD1. CDR1 SNHLY and CDR2 FYNNEI come from the germline V gene. J gave up 5 bases and V 6 bases, and 15 bases lay outside the gene matches. This CDR3 comprises 16 residues. Here the CDR3 reads CASSPRQGPAIYGYTF. CDR3 nucleotide sequence: TGTGCCAGCAGCCCAAGACAGGGCCCGGCGATATATGGCTACACCTTC.

The chain joins TRBV15 to TRBJ1-2; possibly TRBD1 for D (6 bases). The germline CDR1 and CDR2 sequences are LNHNV and YYDKDF (reference sequence). The CDR3 contains 15 residues. Trimming shortened V by 0 bases and J by 5 bases, and 13 bases separated the two germline ends. The DNA for the CDR3 is TGTGCCACCAGCAGAGATGCTGGCAGGGGATATGGCTACACCTTC. As protein: CATSRDAGRGYGYTF.

V and J are TRBV21-1 and TRBJ2-7; the table's TRBD1 call for D was not verified on the DNA. TRBV21-1 is a listed pseudogene. CDR3 length: 14 residues. CDR3 protein: CASSGTGLGDEQYF. The CDR3 DNA sequence: TGTGCCAGCAGCGGGACAGGCCTCGGGGACGAGCAGTACTTC.

The rearrangement links TRBV23-1 to TRBJ1-2; 10 bases agree with TRBD1. TRBV23-1 is known as an ORF, though its function is uncertain. This CDR3 comprises 17 residues. Trimming cost V 4 bases and J 4 bases; bases outside gene matches: 12. Here the CDR3 DNA reads TGCGCCAGCAGTCCCGACAGGGGGCGACTAGGGATCTATGGCTACACCTTC. Translation gives CASSPDRGRLGIYGYTF.

The chain recombines TRBV10-3 with TRBJ2-3; TRBD2 agrees at 12 bases. The CDR3 spans 14 residues. The germline V gene has CDR1 ENHRY and CDR2 SYGVKD. Trimming at V came to 9 bases and at J to 2 bases, leaving 3 bases not matched to a gene. The CDR3 region is CAMRTSGNTDTQYF. As DNA, the CDR3 is TGTGCCATGAGGACTAGCGGGAACACAGATACGCAGTATTTT.

This chain joins TRBV18 and TRBJ1-5, with 9 bases identical to TRBD1. Germline V lookup: CDR1 KGHSH, CDR2 LQKENI. The CDR3 extends over 14 amino acids. Germline trimming cut 3 bases from V and 9 bases from J; bases unmatched to any gene: 6. CDR3 residues: CASSPGTGRPPQHF. DNA for the CDR3: TGTGCCAGCTCACCCGGGACAGGGAGACCGCCCCAGCATTTT.

The chain is built from TRBV2 and TRBJ1-6; 7 positions agree with TRBD1. The germline CDR1 and CDR2 sequences are SNHLY and FYNNEI. This CDR3 is built from 16 residues. The V and J ends lost 6 bases and 7 bases, in that order; junction bases with no gene match: 12. The CDR3 loop is CASRDIGTGVNSPLHF. CDR3 sequence (DNA): TGTGCCAGCAGAGATATTGGCACAGGGGTAAATTCACCCCTCCACTTT.

Concerning this clone itself: Other DNA sequences within the sample encode an identical CDR3. This CDR3 is CASSVGVAGGQETQYF. CDR3 sequence (DNA): TGTGCCAGCAGCGTGGGGGTAGCGGGGGGACAAGAGACCCAGTACTTC. The chain uses TRBV9 and TRBJ2-5; 10 nucleotides line up with TRBD2. V lost 2 bases to trimming and J lost 2 bases; unmatched junction nucleotides: 6. The CDR3 runs 16 residues. Germline-derived CDR1 and CDR2 are SGDLS and YYNGEE.

The table lists this clone with a few counts. The chain joins TRBV7-9 to TRBJ2-7, with TRBD1 as a possible D gene (6 bases). The CDR3 extends over 14 amino acids. Germline V gene lookup returns CDR1 SEHNR and CDR2 FQNEAQ (reference sequence). The germline V and J ends were trimmed by 8 bases and 0 bases, with 14 bases remaining between them. The CDR3 reads CASAGVQSSYEQYF. CDR3 nucleotide sequence: TGTGCCAGCGCAGGGGTTCAGAGCTCCTACGAGCAGTACTTC.

The genes are TRBV4-2 and TRBJ2-3; no clear D. CDR3 size: 14 residues. In germline, CDR1 is LGHNA, CDR2 YNFKEQ. The germline V and J ends were trimmed by 1 base and 2 bases, with 7 bases remaining between them. CDR3 DNA sequence: TGTGCCAGCAGCCAAGTGGGCTCCACAGATACGCAGTATTTT. As protein: CASSQVGSTDTQYF.

The chain combines TRBV24-1 with TRBJ2-1; no clear D gene. The V gene's germline CDR1 is KGHDR and CDR2 SFDVKD. The CDR3 is 14 residues long. Trimming cost V 4 bases and J 12 bases, with 18 bases left between them. The CDR3 coding sequence is TGTGCCACCAGTGACTCGACCCGCAGGATCGGGCAGTTCTTC. Translated, it gives CATSDSTRRIGQFF.

This chain uses TRBV29-1 with TRBJ2-2; perhaps TRBD1 as D (6 bases). The CDR3 is made up of 14 amino acids. The germline V gene encodes CDR1 SQVTM and CDR2 ANQGSEA. V was trimmed by 6 bases and J by 3 bases, leaving 14 bases between them. The CDR3 DNA sequence: TGCAGCGTGCAGGGGTTGCGTGACACCGGGGAGCTGTTTTTT. This sequence encodes CSVQGLRDTGELFF.

V and J are TRBV11-1 and TRBJ2-3; D might be TRBD1 (6 bases). The ends were cut back, 2 bases at V and 3 bases at J, with 9 bases in the middle. In germline, CDR1 is SGHAT, CDR2 FQDESV (reference sequence). The CDR3 sequence is 14 residues long. CDR3 DNA sequence: TGTGCCAGCAGCTTATGGGGACAAACAGATACGCAGTATTTT. Its protein product is CASSLWGQTDTQYF.